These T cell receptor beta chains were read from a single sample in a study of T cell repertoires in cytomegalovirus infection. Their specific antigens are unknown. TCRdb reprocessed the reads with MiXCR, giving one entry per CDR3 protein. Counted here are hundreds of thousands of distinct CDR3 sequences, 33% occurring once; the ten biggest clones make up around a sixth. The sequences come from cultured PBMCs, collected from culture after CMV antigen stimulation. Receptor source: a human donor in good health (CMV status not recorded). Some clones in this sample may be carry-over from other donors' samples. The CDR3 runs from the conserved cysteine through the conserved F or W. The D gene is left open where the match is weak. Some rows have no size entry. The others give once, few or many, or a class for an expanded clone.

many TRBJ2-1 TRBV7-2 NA CASSLASRVSYNEQFF TGTGCCAGCAGCTTAGCGTCTAGAGTCTCCTACAATGAGCAGTTCTTC
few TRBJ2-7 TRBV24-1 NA CATSDVTGDEQYF TGTGCCACCAGTGATGTGACAGGCGACGAGCAGTACTTC
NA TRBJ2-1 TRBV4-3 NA CASSQGLTYNEQFF TGCGCCAGCAGCCAAGGGCTAACATACAATGAGCAGTTCTTC
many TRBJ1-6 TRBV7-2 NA CASSPPRQDSPLHF TGTGCCAGCAGCCCGCCACGACAGGATTCACCCCTCCACTTT
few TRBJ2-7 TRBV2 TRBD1 CASSRLQGAYEQYF TGTGCCAGCAGCCGGTTACAGGGGGCCTACGAGCAGTACTTC
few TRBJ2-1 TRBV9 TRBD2 CASSQTSGTYNEQFF TGTGCCAGCAGCCAGACTAGCGGGACCTACAATGAGCAGTTCTTC
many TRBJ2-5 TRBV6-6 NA CASSPPTGRSRETQYF TGTGCCAGCAGTCCCCCCACAGGGCGATCTAGAGAGACCCAGTACTTC
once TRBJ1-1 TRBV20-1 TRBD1 CSAPFRQGAMNTEAFF TGCAGTGCCCCCTTTAGACAGGGGGCGATGAACACTGAAGCTTTCTTT
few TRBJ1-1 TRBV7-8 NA CASSLRGRGVTEAFF TGTGCCAGCAGCTTAAGAGGGAGGGGAGTGACTGAAGCTTTCTTT
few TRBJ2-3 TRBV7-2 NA CASSPQTGSTDTQYF TGTGCCAGCAGCCCTCAAACGGGGAGCACAGATACGCAGTATTTT
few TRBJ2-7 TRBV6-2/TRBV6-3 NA CASSYSNEQYF TGTGCCAGCAGTTACTCTAACGAGCAGTACTTC
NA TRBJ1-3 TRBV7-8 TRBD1 CASSYEAQGASFGNTIYF TGTGCCAGCAGCTACGAAGCGCAGGGGGCGAGTTTTGGAAACACCATATATTTT
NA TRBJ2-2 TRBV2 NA CASSPGLGGNTGELFF TGTGCCAGCAGTCCCGGACTAGGGGGTAACACCGGGGAGCTGTTTTTT
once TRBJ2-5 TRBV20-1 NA CSAEAAGVETQYF TGCAGTGCTGAGGCGGCAGGGGTCGAGACCCAGTACTTC
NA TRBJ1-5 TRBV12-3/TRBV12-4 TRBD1 CASSYRGPQHF TGTGCCAGCAGCTACAGGGGGCCCCAGCATTTT
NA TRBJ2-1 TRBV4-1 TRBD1 CASSQGVRGLYNEQFF TGCGCCAGCAGCCAAGGGGTTAGGGGGCTTTACAATGAGCAGTTCTTC
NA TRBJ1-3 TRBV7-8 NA CASSPSRVLSGNTIYF TGTGCCAGCAGCCCTAGTCGGGTCCTCTCTGGAAACACCATATATTTT
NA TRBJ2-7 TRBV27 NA CASTSPEAGSYEQYF TGTGCCAGCACCTCCCCTGAGGCGGGGTCCTACGAGCAGTACTTC
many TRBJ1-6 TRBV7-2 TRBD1 CASSFDRGDSPLHF TGTGCCAGCAGCTTCGACAGGGGGGATTCACCCCTCCACTTT
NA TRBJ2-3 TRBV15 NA CATSSRWMKTGSTDTQYF TGTGCCACCAGCAGCCGATGGATGAAGACAGGTAGCACAGATACGCAGTATTTT
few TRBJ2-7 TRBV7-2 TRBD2 CASTPGLSSYEQYF TGTGCCAGCACCCCGGGACTATCAAGTTACGAGCAGTACTTC
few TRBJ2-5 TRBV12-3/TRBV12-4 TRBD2 CASSSQTSRDTQYF TGTGCCAGCAGTTCCCAGACTAGCCGCGATACCCAGTACTTC
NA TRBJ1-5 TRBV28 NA CASSYRYSNQPQHF TGTGCCAGCAGTTACAGGTATAGCAATCAGCCCCAGCATTTT
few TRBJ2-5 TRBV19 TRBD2 CASSLGGGTTQYF TGTGCCAGTAGTTTGGGGGGAGGGACGACCCAGTACTTC
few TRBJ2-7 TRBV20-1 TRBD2 CSAPPRTSGRREQYF TGCAGTGCTCCCCCTCGGACTAGCGGGAGAAGAGAGCAGTACTTC
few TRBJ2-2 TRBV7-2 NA CASAEQGNTGELFF TGTGCCAGCGCCGAACAGGGAAACACCGGGGAGCTGTTTTTT
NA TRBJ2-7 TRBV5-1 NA CASSSWTESYEQYF TGCGCCAGCAGCTCGTGGACAGAGTCCTACGAGCAGTACTTC
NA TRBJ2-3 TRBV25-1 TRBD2 CASGPGLGGTDTQYF TGTGCCAGCGGACCGGGACTAGGTGGGACAGATACGCAGTATTTT
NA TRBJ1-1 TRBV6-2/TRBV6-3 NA CASSYPGENTEAFF TGTGCCAGCAGTTATCCCGGCGAGAACACTGAAGCTTTCTTT
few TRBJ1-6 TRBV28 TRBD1 CASRTGTGRYSALHF TGTGCCAGCAGGACCGGGACAGGGCGATATTCGGCCCTCCACTTT
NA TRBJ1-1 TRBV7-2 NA CASSFELNTEAFF TGTGCCAGCAGCTTCGAGCTTAACACTGAAGCTTTCTTT
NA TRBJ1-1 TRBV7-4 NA CASSLRSQDTEAFF TGTGCCAGCAGCTTACGGAGCCAGGACACTGAAGCTTTCTTT
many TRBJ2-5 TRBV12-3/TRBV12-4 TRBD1 CASSLGQGEETQYF TGTGCCAGCAGCTTAGGACAGGGGGAAGAGACCCAGTACTTC
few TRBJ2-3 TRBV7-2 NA CASSPSLPDTQYF TGTGCCAGCAGCCCTAGTCTGCCGGATACGCAGTATTTT
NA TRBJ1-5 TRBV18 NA CASSPLGGVSNQPQHF TGTGCCAGCTCACCACTGGGAGGGGTTAGCAATCAGCCCCAGCATTTT
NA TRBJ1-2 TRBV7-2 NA CASSLRADYGYTF TGTGCCAGCAGCTTAAGGGCGGACTATGGCTACACCTTC
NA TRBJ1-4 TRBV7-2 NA CASSLAANWEKLFF TGTGCCAGCAGCTTAGCAGCCAATTGGGAAAAACTGTTTTTT
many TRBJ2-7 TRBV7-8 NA CASSSPRGEQYF TGTGCCAGCAGCTCCCCAAGGGGCGAGCAGTACTTC
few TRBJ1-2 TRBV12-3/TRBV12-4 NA CASRLAPSQGYTF TGTGCCAGCAGACTCGCCCCAAGTCAAGGCTACACCTTC
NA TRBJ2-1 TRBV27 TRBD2 CASSPPGLAGANEQFF TGTGCCAGCAGTCCCCCGGGACTAGCGGGGGCAAATGAGCAGTTCTTC
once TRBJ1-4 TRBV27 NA CASSSRVNRGHQKLFF TGTGCCAGCAGTTCCAGGGTGAATCGGGGACATCAAAAACTGTTTTTT
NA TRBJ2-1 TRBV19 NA CASTSVEGFNEQFF TGTGCCAGTACCTCGGTAGAAGGGTTTAATGAGCAGTTCTTC